Detailed here is one T cell receptor (beta chain). Germline V gene data show CDR1 as LGHDT and CDR2 as YNNKEL (reference sequence). V dropped 4 bases and J dropped 4 bases, with 16 bases sitting between them. This CDR3 spans 15 amino acids. The record originates from a study of blood T cell repertoires in COVID-19. Study at large: From the United States, Italy and Spain came samples of acute and convalescent COVID-19. From T cells, B-cell-depleted T cells, or PBMCs came the material, which was cDNA or gDNA.

Methods used by the authors: Counts of nucleated cells, estimated from reference gene primer amplification, were obtained. TCRdb keeps only in-frame clones here, not all; method: immunoSEQ multiplex PCR. D and trimming come from the DNA, and the V and J calls and clone size come from that table. The sample gives nearly 95,000 clones, around 90% of which show up once; approximately 5% is in the top ten. The sequence came from an elderly woman with acute or convalescent COVID-19. The sequenced sample was peripheral blood. V is TRBV3-1 (or the pseudogene TRBV3-2) and J is TRBJ1-1; D perhaps matches TRBD1 (5 bases). This chain's CDR3 is CASSLYQSGVTEAFF. CDR3 nucleotide sequence: TGTGCCAGCAGCCTGTACCAATCGGGGGTCACTGAAGCTTTCTTT.